The clone carrying this T cell receptor (beta chain) was detected many times. The CDR3 is made up of 15 amino acids. J lost 5 bases, V lost 4 bases, and 9 bases had no gene match. From germline, CDR1 is KGHSH and CDR2 LQKENI. This sample stems from a study of early T cells in non-severe SARS-CoV-2 infection. Study in general: Whole-blood bulk RNA, unsorted, was sequenced, and chains were unpaired.

cDNA molecules, individually, were tagged with unique molecular identifiers. Using its own MiXCR run on the 5' RACE reads, TCRdb lists one record per CDR3 protein. The sample lists approximately 66,000 distinct CDR3 sequences, roughly 13% seen once, with 5.2% in the top ten. This TCR was recovered from an adult who was a healthcare worker with PCR-confirmed SARS-CoV-2 infection or an uninfected control (not recorded which). The rearrangement joins TRBV18 to TRBJ1-2; 8 bases are shared with TRBD1. Material: whole blood. CDR3 nucleotides: TGTGCCAGCTCACAAAGCAGGGGGCGCGGATATGGCTACACCTTC. Protein product: CASSQSRGRGYGYTF.